This TCR beta chain is drawn from a study of shared clonotypes between healthy human individuals. TCRdb's table, derived via immunoSEQ multiplex PCR, lists solely in-frame clones and lacks some. The data show some 2,000,000 clones, 90% to 96% seen once. The length of the CDR3 is 14 residues. Germline V gene data show CDR1 as MNHEY and CDR2 as SVGAGI. V was clipped by 4 bases and J by 1 base; unmatched bases: 3. Study-level results: Estimated richness values were generally larger in naive subsets than in memory subsets.

Note on this clone: The target antigen is unknown. Different DNA sequences within this sample yield the same CDR3.

The TCR comes from a man between 18 and 35 years old in good health. The chain joins TRBV6-5 to TRBJ2-7; 8 nucleotides align to TRBD1. The sequencing sample was made of naive CD4+ T cells sorted from blood. Stated subset: CD45RA+ positively selected. The chain's CDR3 is CASSFRDRSYEQYF. In DNA, the CDR3 is TGTGCCAGCAGTTTTCGGGACAGGTCCTACGAGCAGTACTTC.